The text below deals with one T cell receptor (beta chain). What it recognizes is unknown. Trimming took 3 bases from V and 5 from J; bases not matched to a gene: 3. Germline V gene lookup returns CDR1 SGHAT and CDR2 FQNNGV. The CDR3 contains 14 residues. The PCR had 60 Vbeta and 13 Jbeta primers. This table comes from immunoSEQ multiplex PCR, and its TCRdb copy is limited to in-frame clones, with some not included. The sample yields about 140,000 clones, nearly 80% seen once. These data come from a study of cytomegalovirus exposure and HLA in healthy donors. Study-level information: Among the approximately 400 donors who were genotyped, roughly 76% fell in the genetic ancestry cluster that is associated with self-reported Caucasian donors. Broader study findings: Association of under 20,000 TCR beta sequences with HLA alleles was found at 0.05 false discovery rate in a later analysis. Some V segments, including TRBV6-2 and TRBV6-3, were excluded as indistinguishable.

Nominal health characterized the donors when sampled, though unrecorded immune exposures were likely. Sequences were obtained from PBMCs. The TCR comes from a woman in her thirties or forties in good health and CMV-seronegative. This chain joins TRBV11-2 and TRBJ2-5, with 10 bases aligning to TRBD2. The CDR3 sequence: CASSFSGRRETQYF. The CDR3 nucleotides read TGTGCCAGCAGCTTTAGCGGGAGGCGGGAGACCCAGTACTTC.